This T cell receptor (beta chain) was identified in a study of T cell responses to AZD1222 COVID-19 vaccine. Regarding the study as a whole: Repertoires were obtained only post-peak T cell response.

As to this clone: Its specificity is unknown.

TCRdb keeps only in-frame clones here, not all; method: immunoSEQ multiplex PCR. The data hold 100,000 to 120,000 clones, with 88% observed a single time. J lost 10 bases, V lost 1 base, and 4 bases had no gene match. The V gene's germline CDR1 is SGHAT and CDR2 FQNNGV. The CDR3 totals 13 residues. The rearrangement links TRBV11-2 to TRBJ1-2, with 9 bases fitting TRBD1. This receptor was taken from an adult in good health. This specimen consisted of peripheral blood, obtained on day 0 of AZD1222 vaccination. CDR3 sequence reads: CASSLGGDRVYTF. The CDR3 DNA follows: TGTGCCAGCAGCTTAGGGGGGGACAGGGTCTACACCTTC.